Below are 26 T cell receptor beta chains sequenced from a single sample in a study of technical replicates of blood from a handful of donors. TCRdb's table, derived via immunoSEQ multiplex PCR, lists solely in-frame clones and lacks some. The sample has 60,000 to 85,000 clones; 91% are singletons. Sequencing input: T cells isolated from PBMCs. The origin of the receptors is a human donor in good health.

The chain joins TRBV30 to TRBJ1-1, with no clear D. The V end was cut by 3 bases, the J end by 1 base, with 15 bases between. Germline V gene data show CDR1 as GTSNPN and CDR2 as SVGIG (reference sequence). The CDR3 extends over 15 amino acids. The CDR3 nucleotides are TGTGCCTGGAGGAGGTCAGACCGCAGGAACACTGAAGCTTTCTTT. Translation: CAWRRSDRRNTEAFF. The full variable domain, in which reference TRBV30 and TRBJ1-1 provide the parts outside the CDR3, is SQTIHQWPATLVQPVGSPLSLECTVEGTSNPNLYWYRQAAGRGLQLLFYSVGIGQISSEVPQNLSASRPQDRQFILSSKKLLLSDSGFYLCAWRRSDRRNTEAFFGQGTRLTVV.

This clone was detected a few times. The chain uses TRBV4-2 and TRBJ1-1, with 8 bases matching TRBD1. CDR3 length equals 15 residues. The V gene's germline CDR1 is LGHNA and CDR2 YNFKEQ. V shed 0 bases and J 4 bases; nucleotides not matched to a gene: 4. CDR3 residues: CASSQDLTGGTEAFF. The CDR3 DNA reads TGTGCCAGCAGCCAAGATCTAACAGGGGGCACTGAAGCTTTCTTT.

The chain couples TRBV9 to TRBJ2-7; 9 bases are shared with TRBD1. The CDR3 contains 15 residues. In germline, CDR1 is SGDLS, CDR2 YYNGEE. J was trimmed by 4 bases and V by 0 bases; bases with no gene match: 5. CDR3 in DNA: TGTGCCAGCAGCGTAGAGGGACAGGGTTATTACGAGCAGTACTTC. The encoded protein is CASSVEGQGYYEQYF.

The count of this clone is one. This chain connects TRBV7-2 to TRBJ1-3; 7 bases fit TRBD1. From germline, CDR1 is SGHTA and CDR2 FQGNSA. Trimming removed 5 bases from V and 10 bases from J; junction bases left unmatched: 5. The CDR3 sequence is 12 residues long. The CDR3 sequence is CASSPGGFTIYF. In DNA form, the CDR3 reads TGTGCCAGCAGCCCAGGGGGTTTTACCATATATTTT.

The chain couples TRBV4-2 to TRBJ1-2; the D is unclear. The V and J ends lost 0 bases and 2 bases respectively, with 7 bases between them. Germline V gives CDR1 LGHNA, CDR2 YNFKEQ. The CDR3 sequence is 14 residues long. The CDR3: CASSQDQRNYGYTF. In DNA, the CDR3 is TGTGCCAGCAGCCAAGATCAGAGGAACTATGGCTACACCTTC.

The chain joins TRBV28 to TRBJ1-5, with D possibly being TRBD1 (5 bases). The CDR3 covers 16 residues. Germline V lookup: CDR1 MDHEN, CDR2 SYDVKM. Deletions cut 2 bases from V and 6 bases from J, with 17 bases between. CDR3 nucleotide sequence: TGTGCCAGCAGTTTAAGTATCGGGACTAAGGGTCAGCCCCAGCATTTT. It translates to CASSLSIGTKGQPQHF.

This chain connects TRBV25-1 to TRBJ2-2; TRBD1 matches at 7 bases. J lost 5 bases, V lost 6 bases, and 0 bases had no gene match. The CDR3 sequence is 12 residues long. CDR1 MGHDK and CDR2 SYGVNS come from the germline V gene. DNA for the CDR3: TGTGCCAGCAGGACAGGGACCGGGGAGCTGTTTTTT. As protein: CASRTGTGELFF.

This chain links TRBV11-2 with TRBJ2-7; 9 bases align to TRBD2. J was trimmed by 6 bases and V by 3 bases; bases with no gene match: 6. CDR1 SGHAT and CDR2 FQNNGV come from the germline V gene. The CDR3 totals 14 residues. The CDR3 sequence: CASSLAGGTSEQYF. The CDR3 nucleotides are TGTGCCAGCAGCTTGGCGGGAGGGACATCCGAGCAGTACTTC.

This chain joins TRBV27 and TRBJ2-1; tentatively, D is TRBD1 (5 bases). This CDR3 comprises 15 residues. Per the germline V gene, CDR1 is MNHEY and CDR2 is SMNVEV (reference sequence). V lost 3 bases to trimming and J lost 3 bases, with 12 bases between them. In nucleotides, the CDR3 is TGTGCCAGCAGTTTCTCCCTAGACAGCTACAATGAGCAGTTCTTC. Translated, it gives CASSFSLDSYNEQFF.

This clone was seen a single time. CDR3 nucleotides: TGTGCCTGGAGTGGCGGGACAGCCTCTGGAAACACCATATATTTT. It codes for CAWSGGTASGNTIYF. The chain employs TRBV30 and TRBJ1-3, with 7 bases matching TRBD1. CDR3 size: 15 residues. The germline gives CDR1 GTSNPN, CDR2 SVGIG (reference sequence). V lost 1 base and J lost 0; bases outside the gene matches: 3.

This rearrangement joins TRBV11-3 to TRBJ1-1; TRBD1 is a possible D gene (5 bases). Trimming removed 5 bases from V and 4 bases from J, with 17 bases in between. This CDR3 comprises 15 residues. Germline V CDR1 and CDR2: SGHNT, YENEEA. The CDR3 here is CASSPTRQTATEAFF. In DNA form, the CDR3 reads TGTGCCAGCAGCCCTACGCGACAGACGGCCACTGAAGCTTTCTTT.

The gene calls are TRBV23-1 and TRBJ1-2; TRBD1 is a possible D gene (6 bases). TRBV23-1 is reported as an ORF; its role is uncertain. Deletions cut 8 bases from V and 8 bases from J, with 12 bases between. The CDR3 runs 11 residues. The DNA for the CDR3 is TGCGCCAGCCTACAGGGTTGCGGCTACACCTTC. It codes for CASLQGCGYTF.

The chain uses TRBV6-1 and TRBJ2-1; TRBD2 agrees at 7 bases. Germline V CDR1 and CDR2: MNHNS, SASEGT. V shed 3 bases, J shed 8 bases, and the junction held 10 bases outside the gene matches. This CDR3 region has 15 residues. As DNA, the CDR3 is TGTGCCAGCAGTGATATAGCGGGTATGGGGGATGAGCAGTTCTTC. This codes for CASSDIAGMGDEQFF.

The DNA for the CDR3 is TGCGCCAGCAGACTAGCGGGAGGGAATGAGCAGTTCTTC. Residues: CASRLAGGNEQFF. The gene calls are TRBV10-2 and TRBJ2-1, with 13 bases identical to TRBD2. This CDR3 is 13 amino acids long. With 6 bases clipped from V and 7 bases from J, the junction kept 0 bases outside the gene matches. CDR1 WSHSY and CDR2 SAAADI come from the germline V gene.

This clone was seen just once. The CDR3 reads CAITGRGSNQPQHF. CDR3 bases: TGTGCCATAACAGGGAGGGGGAGCAATCAGCCCCAGCATTTT. The chain has TRBV28 and TRBJ1-5; possibly TRBD1 for D (6 bases). The ends were cut back, 10 bases at V and 1 base at J, with 14 bases in the middle. The CDR3 sequence is 14 residues long. Germline V lookup: CDR1 MDHEN, CDR2 SYDVKM. Full variable domain (outside the CDR3, taken from reference TRBV28 and TRBJ1-5): DVKVTQSSRYLVKRTGEKVFLECVQDMDHENMFWYRQDPGLGLRLIYFSYDVKMKEKGDIPEGYSVSREKKERFSLILESASTNQTSMYLCAITGRGSNQPQHFGDGTRLSIL.

This chain links TRBV4-3 with TRBJ2-3, with a tentative D call TRBD2 (6 bases). CDR3 length: 16 residues. Trimming removed 0 bases from V and 1 base from J, with 11 bases in between. Germline V gene lookup returns CDR1 LGHNA and CDR2 YSLEER. In DNA form, the CDR3 reads TGCGCCAGCAGCCAAGATCTGTGGGGGGGCACAGATACGCAGTATTTT. Translation: CASSQDLWGGTDTQYF.

This clone turned up a few times. The chain couples TRBV19 to TRBJ1-1, with D perhaps TRBD1 (6 bases). V dropped 9 bases and J dropped 7 bases, with 12 bases sitting between them. The CDR3 sequence is 11 residues long. Germline CDR1 reads LNHDA; CDR2 reads SQIVND (reference sequence). This CDR3 reads CASKRQDEAFF. The CDR3 DNA reads as TGTGCCAGCAAGAGACAGGATGAAGCTTTCTTT.

The chain couples TRBV6-6 to TRBJ2-1; TRBD2 aligns across 9 bases. Germline CDR1 MNHNY, CDR2 SVGAGI (reference sequence). CDR3 length: 16 amino acids. Losses at the gene ends were 2 bases for V and 6 bases for J; bases not matched to a gene: 8. The CDR3 is CASSYRIRREGNEQFF. The CDR3 DNA is TGTGCCAGCAGTTACCGGATAAGGCGGGAGGGCAATGAGCAGTTCTTC.

The rearrangement joins TRBV5-1 to TRBJ2-5; D is ambiguous. Germline values: CDR1 SGHRS, CDR2 YFSETQ. The CDR3 has 13 amino acids. The V end was cut by 0 bases, the J end by 2 bases, with 5 bases between. CDR3 sequence reads: CASSLGRQETQYF. In nucleotides, the CDR3 is TGCGCCAGCAGCTTGGGTAGACAAGAGACCCAGTACTTC.

The chain links TRBV6-5 to TRBJ2-3; D might be TRBD2 (6 bases). CDR1 and CDR2 from the germline V gene are MNHEY and SVGAGI. The CDR3 contains 13 residues. V lost 6 bases and J 2 bases, leaving 9 bases between the germline ends. CDR3 in amino acids: CASRAGPTDTQYF. CDR3 in DNA: TGTGCCAGCAGGGCGGGACCCACAGATACGCAGTATTTT.

This clone occurred a few times. V and J are TRBV28 and TRBJ2-7; 9 bases fit TRBD2. In germline, CDR1 is MDHEN, CDR2 SYDVKM. This CDR3 is 15 amino acids long. The V and J ends lost 6 bases and 3 bases, in that order; junction bases with no gene match: 9. The CDR3 region is CASRVTSGRLYEQYF. Written as DNA, the CDR3 is TGTGCCAGCAGAGTTACTAGCGGGCGTCTCTACGAGCAGTACTTC.

The chain uses TRBV6-1 and TRBJ2-7, with D maybe TRBD1 (5 bases). In germline, CDR1 is MNHNS, CDR2 SASEGT. The V and J ends lost 0 bases and 4 bases respectively, with 10 bases between them. The CDR3 is 14 residues long. The DNA of the CDR3 is TGTGCCAGCAGTGAAGCATGGCAGGGTTACGAGCAGTACTTC. Its protein is CASSEAWQGYEQYF.

The chain carries TRBV6-6 and TRBJ2-7, with 7 bases matching TRBD1. Germline CDR1 is MNHNY and CDR2 is SVGAGI (reference sequence). After removal of 6 bases from V and 6 bases from J, the junction contained 5 bases not matched to a gene. The CDR3 has 12 residues. Here the CDR3 DNA reads TGTGCCAGCAGACGGACAGGAATCGAGCAGTACTTC. This encodes CASRRTGIEQYF.

The chain combines TRBV7-2 with TRBJ1-3; a weak D match, TRBD1 (6 bases). Germline-derived CDR1 and CDR2 are SGHTA and FQGNSA. CDR3 length: 16 residues. Trimming took off 2 bases at V and 0 bases at J, with 11 bases between the two ends. This CDR3 reads CASSLSGGGSGNTIYF. The CDR3 region has the DNA TGTGCCAGCAGCTTAAGCGGGGGCGGCTCTGGAAACACCATATATTTT.

This rearrangement joins TRBV6-1 to TRBJ2-7; 9 positions agree with TRBD1. The CDR3 has 14 residues. Germline assignment: CDR1 MNHNS and CDR2 SASEGT. The J segment lost 6 bases and the V segment lost 6 bases, leaving 9 bases of the junction unmatched. The DNA for the CDR3 is TGTGCCAGCAGAGGGACAGGGACATTATTCGAGCAGTACTTC. Amino acids: CASRGTGTLFEQYF.

Only one count was recorded for this clone. The chain is built from TRBV11-2 and TRBJ2-1, with 7 bases that match TRBD1. Germline V lookup: CDR1 SGHAT, CDR2 FQNNGV. V shed 2 bases and J 7 bases; nucleotides not matched to a gene: 5. This CDR3 is 14 amino acids long. The CDR3 protein is CASSLIAGGNEQFF. CDR3 in DNA: TGTGCCAGCAGCTTAATTGCAGGGGGAAATGAGCAGTTCTTC.